The clone carrying this TCR beta chain has a single count. Its antigen remains unidentified. Germline V gene data show CDR1 as MNHNS and CDR2 as SASEGT. CDR3 length equals 11 residues. Trimming removed 5 bases at V and 10 bases at J, with 9 bases between. TCRdb keeps only in-frame clones here, not all; method: immunoSEQ multiplex PCR. Found here are under 120,000 clones, approximately 90% of them singletons; the top ten hold 15% to 20%. This record belongs to a study of identifying expanded T cells in peripheral blood. General observations from the study: Over approximately two and four weeks, about 17 and 20 clones changed, versus roughly 1.2 between replicates. Clone count variance between approximately two-week samples rose with total template count.

The sequencing sample was made of blood. The receptor comes from a person aged 18 to 75 in good health. V usage is TRBV6-1 and J usage is TRBJ2-1; tentatively, D is TRBD1 (6 bases). The CDR3 nucleotides read TGTGCCAGCAGTCCCACAGGGGAGCAGTTCTTC. Protein sequence: CASSPTGEQFF.